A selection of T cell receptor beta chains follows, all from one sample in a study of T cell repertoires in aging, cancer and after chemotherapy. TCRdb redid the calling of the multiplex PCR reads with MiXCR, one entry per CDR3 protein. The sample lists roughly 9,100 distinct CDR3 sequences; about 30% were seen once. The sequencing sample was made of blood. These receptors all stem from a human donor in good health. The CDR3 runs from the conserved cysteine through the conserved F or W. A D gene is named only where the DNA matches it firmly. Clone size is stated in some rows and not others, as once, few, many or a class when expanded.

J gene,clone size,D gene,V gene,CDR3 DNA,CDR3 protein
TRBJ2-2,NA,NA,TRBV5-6,TGTGCCAGCAGCTTGTGGTACAGGGTGAACACCGGGGAGCTGTTTTTT,CASSLWYRVNTGELFF
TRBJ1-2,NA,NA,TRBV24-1,TGTGCCACCAGTGATTTATATGGCAGGGATCATAATGGCTACACCTTC,CATSDLYGRDHNGYTF
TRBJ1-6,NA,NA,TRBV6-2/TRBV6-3,TGTGCCAGCACGGAGGATGAGAACCGGAGCTCCTATAATTCACCCCTCCACTTT,CASTEDENRSSYNSPLHF
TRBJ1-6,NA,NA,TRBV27,TGTGCCAGCAGTTTATATGAGGGGCAAGGTAATTCACCCCTCCACTTT,CASSLYEGQGNSPLHF
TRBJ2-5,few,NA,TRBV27,TGTGCCAGCAGTTCGCTATTCTCAAGCCAAGAGACCCAGTACTTC,CASSSLFSSQETQYF
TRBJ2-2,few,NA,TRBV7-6,TGTGCCAGCAGCCTAATCACCGGGGAGCTGTTTTTT,CASSLITGELFF
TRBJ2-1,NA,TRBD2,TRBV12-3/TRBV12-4,TGTGCCAGCAGTACCCGTCCACAGTTAGCGGGCCTGAGCTCCTACAATGAGCAGTTCTTC,CASSTRPQLAGLSSYNEQFF
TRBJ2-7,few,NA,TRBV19,TGTGCCAGTAGTATAGGGGGTTCCTACGAGCAGTACTTC,CASSIGGSYEQYF
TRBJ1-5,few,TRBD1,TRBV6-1,TGTGCCAGCAGAGGGACAGGGAGAGATCAGCCCCAGCATTTT,CASRGTGRDQPQHF
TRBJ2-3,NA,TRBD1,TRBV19,TGTGCCAGTAGTCATCAGGGGGCGCGAGATACGCAGTATTTT,CASSHQGARDTQYF
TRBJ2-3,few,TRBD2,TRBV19,TGTGCCAGTAGTGGATATGGCGGGAGGGAGCCCACAGATACGCAGTATTTT,CASSGYGGREPTDTQYF
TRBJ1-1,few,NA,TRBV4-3,TGCGCCAGCAGCCCCAACATGGACACTGAAGCTTTCTTT,CASSPNMDTEAFF
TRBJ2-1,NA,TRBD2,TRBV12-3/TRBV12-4,TGTGCCAGCAGCACAACTAGCGGGACCTACAATGAGCAGTTCTTC,CASSTTSGTYNEQFF
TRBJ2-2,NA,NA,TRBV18,TGTGCCAGCTCACCACTGCCCCGGACGCAACAGACCGGGGAGCTGTTTTTT,CASSPLPRTQQTGELFF
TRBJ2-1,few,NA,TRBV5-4,TGTGCCAGCACCCGGGCCCGGGAGCAGTTCTTC,CASTRAREQFF
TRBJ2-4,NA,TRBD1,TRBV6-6,TGTGCCAGCAGTTCCCCTTTGACAGGGAATGTTGACATTCAGTACTTC,CASSSPLTGNVDIQYF
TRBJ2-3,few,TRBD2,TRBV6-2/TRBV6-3,TGTGCCAGCAGACCTCCACTAGCGGGGTTCGGAGATACGCAGTATTTT,CASRPPLAGFGDTQYF
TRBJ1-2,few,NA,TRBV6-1,TGTGCCAGCAGTGAAGGAGGGGGGGGCTACACCTTC,CASSEGGGGYTF
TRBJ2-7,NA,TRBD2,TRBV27,TGTGCCAGCAGTCTGGGACTAGCGGGAGTATCCGAGCAGTACTTC,CASSLGLAGVSEQYF
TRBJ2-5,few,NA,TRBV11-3,TGTGCCAGCAGTTTACCCGTCCCGACGGTAGCCCGGGAGACCCAGTACTTC,CASSLPVPTVARETQYF
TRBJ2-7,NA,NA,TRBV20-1,TGCAGTGCTAGTTTATTAGGGCGGGAGCAGTACTTC,CSASLLGREQYF
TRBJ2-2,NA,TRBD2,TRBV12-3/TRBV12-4,TGTGCCAGCGCCTGGGGTGCGGCGGGAGACGGGGAGCTGTTTTTT,CASAWGAAGDGELFF
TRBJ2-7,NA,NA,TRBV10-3,TGTGCCATCTCTTGGGCAGCAACCTACGAGCAGTACTTC,CAISWAATYEQYF
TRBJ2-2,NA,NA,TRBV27,TGTGCCAGCAGCCCTCTCCCGGGGCGGGGGGAGCTGTTTTTT,CASSPLPGRGELFF
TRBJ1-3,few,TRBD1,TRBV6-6,TGTGCCAGCAGTTTAACTAGGGACAGGGGTGCCTTTGGAAACACCATATATTTT,CASSLTRDRGAFGNTIYF